The 31 T cell receptor beta chains listed next were all sequenced from one sample in a study of CD8 T cells in ankylosing spondylitis. Overall study results and limits: Characteristic of ankylosing spondylitis blood, it appeared, was a TCR beta motif comprising about eight highly homologous variants.

Their specific antigens are unknown. A single record per CDR3 protein comes from TCRdb applying MiXCR to the 5' RACE reads. The table records 750,000 to 850,000 distinct CDR3 sequences, approximately 12% of them present only once. The specimen was blood, either unsorted or a sorted T cell fraction (not recorded which). The receptors come from a male donor with ankylosing spondylitis.

This clonotype has ten or more counts. The rearrangement joins TRBV6-1 to TRBJ1-1; perhaps TRBD1 as D (6 bases). Germline-derived CDR1 and CDR2 are MNHNS and SASEGT. With 6 bases removed from V and 6 bases from J, the gap between germline ends came to 14 bases. CDR3 length: 13 residues. The CDR3 here is CASRRGGKAEAFF. CDR3 sequence (DNA): TGTGCCAGCAGAAGGGGGGGCAAGGCTGAAGCTTTCTTT.

V and J are TRBV29-1 and TRBJ2-5; D may correspond to TRBD1 or TRBD2 (5 bases each). Germline CDR1 and CDR2: SQVTM and ANQGSEA. Trimming removed 4 bases at V and 4 bases at J, with 13 bases between. The CDR3 loop spans 13 amino acids. CDR3 residues: CSVGEGPGETQYF. CDR3 nucleotide sequence: TGCAGCGTTGGAGAGGGGCCGGGAGAGACCCAGTACTTC.

This clonotype has a count of ten or more. This chain connects TRBV4-2 to TRBJ1-1, with a possible D match to TRBD1 (5 bases). Germline V lookup: CDR1 LGHNA, CDR2 YNFKEQ. V was shortened by 1 base and J by 0 bases, with 21 bases between the two germline ends. This CDR3 is 19 amino acids long. Written as DNA, the CDR3 is TGTGCCAGCAGCCAAGCTACTCCAGGGCCTATAAGCATGAACACTGAAGCTTTCTTT. The encoded protein is CASSQATPGPISMNTEAFF.

This clonotype turned up a few times. This sequence joins TRBV27 and TRBJ1-1, with D unclear. Germline V gene data show CDR1 as MNHEY and CDR2 as SMNVEV (reference sequence). With 5 bases removed from V and 1 base from J, the gap between germline ends came to 14 bases. The CDR3 consists of 15 residues. The CDR3 spells CASSPDPFGNTEAFF. Here the CDR3 DNA reads TGTGCCAGCAGTCCAGATCCATTTGGGAACACTGAAGCTTTCTTT.

V gene TRBV24-1 combines with J gene TRBJ2-3, with D maybe TRBD1 (6 bases). V was pared by 3 bases and J by 5 bases, with 17 bases between. The CDR3 has 16 amino acids. Germline-derived CDR1 and CDR2 are KGHDR and SFDVKD. The CDR3 loop is CATSDPRVGGRDTQYF. The CDR3 coding sequence is TGTGCCACCAGTGATCCCCGGGTAGGGGGACGAGATACGCAGTATTTT.

The genes are TRBV5-1 and TRBJ2-1; the D gene could be TRBD1 or TRBD2 (5 bases each). V lost 5 bases, J lost 3 bases, and 12 bases lay in between. The germline gives CDR1 SGHRS, CDR2 YFSETQ. CDR3 length: 14 amino acids. The CDR3: CASRTGPVYNEQFF. CDR3 nucleotide sequence: TGCGCCAGCAGGACGGGACCGGTCTACAATGAGCAGTTCTTC.

V gene TRBV11-2 combines with J gene TRBJ1-6, with 9 bases fitting TRBD1. J gave up 7 bases and V 5 bases, and 3 bases lay outside the gene matches. CDR1 is SGHAT and CDR2 is FQNNGV in the germline V gene. This CDR3 has 14 residues. The DNA for the CDR3 is TGTGCCAGCAGCACACAGGGGGCGAATTCACCCCTCCACTTT. It codes for CASSTQGANSPLHF. Using reference TRBV11-2 and TRBJ1-6 for the parts outside the CDR3, the full variable domain is EAGVAQSPRYKIIEKRQSVAFWCNPISGHATLYWYQQILGQGPKLLIQFQNNGVVDDSQLPKDRFSAERLKGVDSTLKIQPAKLEDSAVYLCASSTQGANSPLHFGNGTRLTVT.

The V and J genes are TRBV20-1 and TRBJ1-1; a weak D match, TRBD1 (6 bases). V lost 2 bases and J lost 6, with 19 bases in between. Germline V gene sequence: CDR1 DFQATT, CDR2 SNEGSKA (reference sequence). This CDR3 has 15 residues. The DNA for the CDR3 is TGCAGTGCTAGATCCGCGAATACAGGGCGGGCTGAAGCTTTCTTT. Residues: CSARSANTGRAEAFF.

This clonotype was found a few times. The CDR3 nucleotides read TGTGCCAGCAGTGGTCCAGGGACTAACTATGGCTACACCTTC. Its protein is CASSGPGTNYGYTF. The chain recombines TRBV28 with TRBJ1-2; a weak D match, TRBD1 (5 bases). CDR1 is MDHEN and CDR2 is SYDVKM in the germline V gene. V was trimmed by 5 bases and J by 0 bases, leaving 10 bases between them. The CDR3 has 14 amino acids.

The chain uses TRBV6-1 and TRBJ2-2; D remains ambiguous. Germline CDR1 MNHNS, CDR2 SASEGT. This CDR3 has 15 residues. V lost 0 bases and J lost 5, with 10 bases in between. The CDR3 reads CASSEASFGTGELFF. The DNA of the CDR3 is TGTGCCAGCAGTGAAGCGAGCTTTGGGACCGGGGAGCTGTTTTTT.

The chain joins TRBV5-1 to TRBJ1-6, with D perhaps TRBD1 (5 bases). The CDR3 has 15 amino acids. Trimming removed 1 base at V and 10 bases at J, with 15 bases between. Germline V CDR1 and CDR2: SGHRS, YFSETQ. CDR3 in amino acids: CASSLSSGGASPLHF. CDR3 bases: TGCGCCAGCAGCTTGAGTTCCGGGGGTGCCTCACCCCTCCACTTT.

The chain couples TRBV20-1 to TRBJ2-3, with TRBD2 matching 8 bases. V shed 6 bases and J 3 bases; nucleotides not matched to a gene: 8. The V gene's germline CDR1 is DFQATT and CDR2 SNEGSKA (reference sequence). There are 14 residues in the CDR3. The CDR3 sequence is CSARERGLTDTQYF. CDR3 in DNA: TGCAGTGCCCGAGAGCGGGGGCTTACAGATACGCAGTATTTT.

The gene calls are TRBV27 and TRBJ2-7, with TRBD1 as a possible D gene (6 bases). Germline V lookup: CDR1 MNHEY, CDR2 SMNVEV (reference sequence). V lost 5 bases, J lost 7 bases, and 18 bases lay in between. CDR3 length equals 14 residues. CDR3 loop: CASSPTGQVGEQYF. CDR3 DNA: TGTGCCAGCAGTCCTACGGGACAAGTAGGGGAGCAGTACTTC.

This clonotype appeared a few times. V is TRBV20-1 and J is TRBJ1-6; weak D call: TRBD1 (6 bases). V lost 3 bases to trimming and J lost 13 bases, with 13 bases between them. This CDR3 spans 12 amino acids. CDR1 DFQATT and CDR2 SNEGSKA come from the germline V gene (reference sequence). The CDR3 region is CSARGHTRPLHF. CDR3 nucleotide sequence: TGCAGTGCTAGGGGACACACCCGGCCCCTCCACTTT.

The V and J genes are TRBV20-1 and TRBJ2-7; D is perhaps TRBD1 or TRBD2 (7 bases each). Trimming cost V 6 bases and J 3 bases, with 21 bases left between them. Germline values: CDR1 DFQATT, CDR2 SNEGSKA (reference sequence). The CDR3 covers 15 residues. This chain's CDR3 is CSAGGLGTEFYEQYF. The DNA for the CDR3 is TGCAGTGCCGGGGGGTTAGGGACAGAATTCTACGAGCAGTACTTC.

The sample holds a few counts of this clonotype. The chain recombines TRBV28 with TRBJ1-1; D call uncertain. V was trimmed by 7 bases and J by 0 bases, leaving 12 bases between them. The CDR3 is 14 amino acids. Germline CDR1 and CDR2: MDHEN and SYDVKM. CDR3 sequence: CASTQGSLNTEAFF. In DNA, the CDR3 is TGTGCCAGCACCCAAGGGTCCCTGAACACTGAAGCTTTCTTT.

V is TRBV20-1 and J is TRBJ2-7; 9 positions match TRBD2. Germline CDR1 reads DFQATT; CDR2 reads SNEGSKA (reference sequence). J gave up 7 bases and V 0 bases, and 13 bases lay outside the gene matches. The CDR3 spans 16 residues. DNA for the CDR3: TGCAGTGCTAGAGATCCCGCGGGAGGGCCCGTTTGGGAGCAGTACTTC. Residues: CSARDPAGGPVWEQYF.

This clonotype came up a few times. V gene TRBV20-1 combines with J gene TRBJ2-7; the D gene is possibly TRBD1 (6 bases). The V and J ends lost 5 bases and 2 bases respectively, with 10 bases between them. The CDR3 has 12 amino acids. Germline lookup yields CDR1 DFQATT and CDR2 SNEGSKA (reference sequence). This CDR3 reads CSAYGQTYEQYF. In DNA, the CDR3 is TGCAGTGCTTATGGACAGACCTACGAGCAGTACTTC.

This clonotype was seen only a few times. The chain recombines TRBV6-1 with TRBJ1-5; D is undetermined. Looked up from germline, CDR1 is MNHNS and CDR2 is SASEGT. The CDR3 runs 15 residues. The V and J ends lost 7 bases and 0 bases respectively, with 13 bases between them. For the CDR3, the DNA is TGTGCCAGCACCTGGACCTTTGATAGCAATCAGCCCCAGCATTTT. Amino acid sequence: CASTWTFDSNQPQHF.

This clonotype was counted many times. The rearrangement uses TRBV30 and TRBJ2-1; possibly TRBD1 for D (5 bases). The ends were cut back, 0 bases at V and 4 bases at J, with 7 bases in the middle. The CDR3 contains 13 residues. Germline V gene sequence: CDR1 GTSNPN, CDR2 SVGIG (reference sequence). CDR3 sequence: CAWSVRQYNEQFF. The CDR3, as DNA: TGTGCCTGGAGTGTACGACAGTACAATGAGCAGTTCTTC.

This clonotype came up a few times. The V and J genes are TRBV3-1 and TRBJ2-2, with TRBD2 matching over 11 bases. Germline values: CDR1 LGHDT, CDR2 YNNKEL (reference sequence). V lost 2 bases, J lost 2 bases, and 4 bases stayed unmatched. The CDR3 totals 17 residues. The CDR3 coding sequence is TGTGCCAGCAGCCAAACTAGCGGGAGACCAAACACCGGGGAGCTGTTTTTT. Amino acids: CASSQTSGRPNTGELFF.

The table lists this clonotype with many counts. The chain recombines TRBV5-1 with TRBJ1-1; 9 positions agree with TRBD1. The V gene end was trimmed by 3 bases and the J gene end by 1 base; junction bases not matched to a gene: 1. Germline CDR1 is SGHRS and CDR2 is YFSETQ. The CDR3 runs to 14 residues. The CDR3 loop is CASSSQGANTEAFF. The DNA for the CDR3 is TGCGCCAGCAGCTCACAGGGGGCGAACACTGAAGCTTTCTTT.

This clonotype turned up a few times. CDR3 nucleotides: TGTGCCAGCAGCTCGACCGGGACTAGCGGGTCCGGGGGAGATACGCAGTATTTT. It codes for CASSSTGTSGSGGDTQYF. The J gene is TRBJ2-3, the V gene TRBV11-1; 12 nucleotides align to TRBD2. V shed 4 bases and J 5 bases; nucleotides not matched to a gene: 13. Germline CDR1 and CDR2: SGHAT and FQDESV (reference sequence). There are 18 residues in the CDR3.

A few counts support this clonotype. The chain carries TRBV4-2 and TRBJ1-2; D unclear. V lost 2 bases to trimming and J lost 7 bases, with 14 bases between them. Germline assignment: CDR1 LGHNA and CDR2 YNFKEQ. The CDR3 loop spans 14 amino acids. The CDR3 DNA sequence: TGTGCCAGCAGCCAACCCGGTGAGTGGGGTGGCTACACCTTC. As protein: CASSQPGEWGGYTF.

This clonotype has just a few counts. CDR3 sequence: CASSPRGTGGAAKNIQYF. The CDR3 DNA reads TGTGCCAGCAGTCCCCGCGGGACAGGGGGCGCGGCCAAAAACATTCAGTACTTC. This sequence joins TRBV28 and TRBJ2-4; 12 bases fit TRBD1. Trimming took 5 bases from V and 1 from J; bases not matched to a gene: 9. CDR3 size: 18 residues. Germline CDR1 MDHEN, CDR2 SYDVKM.

The sample holds many counts of this clonotype. CDR3 protein: CSASQGARQPQHF. The DNA of the CDR3 is TGCAGTGCTAGCCAGGGGGCCCGTCAGCCCCAGCATTTT. This rearrangement joins TRBV20-1 to TRBJ1-5, with 8 nucleotides matching TRBD1. V shed 3 bases, J shed 6 bases, and the junction held 4 bases outside the gene matches. The CDR3 totals 13 residues. Germline-derived CDR1 and CDR2 are DFQATT and SNEGSKA (reference sequence).

The J gene is TRBJ1-4, the V gene TRBV4-1; D gene unclear. The V gene's germline CDR1 is MGHRA and CDR2 YSYEKL. There are 15 residues in the CDR3. Trimming shortened V by 2 bases and J by 5 bases, and 12 bases separated the two germline ends. The CDR3 DNA reads as TGCGCCAGCAGCCAAAGAAGGCAGGTGAATGAAAAACTGTTTTTT. This translates into CASSQRRQVNEKLFF.

The chain is built from TRBV10-3 and TRBJ2-5; D not resolved. Germline V gene sequence: CDR1 ENHRY, CDR2 SYGVKD. The CDR3 runs 13 residues. With 6 bases removed from V and 5 bases from J, the gap between germline ends came to 13 bases. CDR3 in DNA: TGTGCCATCAGGTCCCCAGTTTTGGAGACCCAGTACTTC. Amino acid sequence: CAIRSPVLETQYF.

About this clonotype itself: Given a much more abundant clone one base away, this may be a read error. The chain uses TRBV7-9 and TRBJ2-7, with D perhaps TRBD1 (5 bases). The V end was cut by 0 bases, the J end by 3 bases, with 9 bases between. CDR3 size: 14 residues. Per germline, CDR1 SEHNR and CDR2 FQNEAQ (reference sequence). CDR3 coding DNA: TGTGCCAGCAGCTTAGCGCGCAGGGTCTACGAGCAGTACTTC. This translates into CASSLARRVYEQYF.

This clonotype was counted at least ten times. The chain combines TRBV20-1 with TRBJ1-2, with a weak D call TRBD1 (5 bases). The germline gives CDR1 DFQATT, CDR2 SNEGSKA (reference sequence). The germline V and J ends were trimmed by 0 bases and 4 bases, with 12 bases remaining between them. This CDR3 region has 14 residues. CDR3 nucleotide sequence: TGCAGTGCTAGAGATCATAAGGGGTCCTATGGCTACACCTTC. Translated: CSARDHKGSYGYTF.

This clonotype was seen many times. The chain employs TRBV7-9 and TRBJ1-4; 9 bases line up with TRBD1. Germline CDR1 SEHNR, CDR2 FQNEAQ (reference sequence). The CDR3 spans 15 residues. Losses at the gene ends were 7 bases for V and 7 bases for J; bases not matched to a gene: 10. DNA for the CDR3: TGTGCCAGCATAGAAGCCGGGACAGGGTCTGAAAAACTGTTTTTT. It specifies CASIEAGTGSEKLFF.